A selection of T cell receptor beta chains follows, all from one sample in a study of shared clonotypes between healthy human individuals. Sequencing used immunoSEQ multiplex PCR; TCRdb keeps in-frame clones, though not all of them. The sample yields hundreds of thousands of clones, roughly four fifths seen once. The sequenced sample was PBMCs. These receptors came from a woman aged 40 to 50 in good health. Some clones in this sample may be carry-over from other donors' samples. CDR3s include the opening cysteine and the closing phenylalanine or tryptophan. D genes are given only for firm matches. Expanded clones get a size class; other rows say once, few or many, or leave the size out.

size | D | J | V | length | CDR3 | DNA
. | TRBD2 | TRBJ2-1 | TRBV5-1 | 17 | CASSLVSGSGRKGEQFF | TGCGCCAGCAGCTTGGTATCCGGGAGCGGGAGGAAGGGTGAGCAGTTCTTC
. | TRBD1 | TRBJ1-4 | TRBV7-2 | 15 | CASSYAGGANEKLFF | TGTGCCAGCAGCTACGCAGGGGGCGCGAATGAAAAACTGTTTTTT
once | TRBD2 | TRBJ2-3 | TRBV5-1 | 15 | CASSVAGGPTDTQYF | TGCGCCAGCAGCGTAGCGGGAGGGCCCACAGATACGCAGTATTTT
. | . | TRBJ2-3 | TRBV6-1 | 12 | CAGQGSTDTQYF | TGTGCCGGGCAGGGTAGCACAGATACGCAGTATTTT
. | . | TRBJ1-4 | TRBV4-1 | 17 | CASSQDTRRITNEKLFF | TGCGCCAGCAGCCAAGACACCCGAAGGATAACTAATGAAAAACTGTTTTTT
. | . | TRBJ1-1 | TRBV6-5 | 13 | CASSYDLRTEAFF | TGTGCCAGCAGTTATGACCTACGGACTGAAGCTTTCTTT
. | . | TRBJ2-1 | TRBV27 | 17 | CASSLNRLGTSPYEQFF | TGTGCCAGCAGTTTAAATCGTTTAGGAACTAGCCCCTATGAGCAGTTCTTC
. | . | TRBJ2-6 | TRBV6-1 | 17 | CASSELGRGAGANVLTF | TGTGCCAGCAGTGAATTGGGCAGGGGTGCTGGGGCCAACGTCCTGACTTTC
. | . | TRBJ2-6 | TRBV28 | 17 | CASSSTVISSGANVLTF | TGCGCCAGCAGTTCGACAGTGATTAGCTCTGGGGCCAACGTCCTGACTTTC
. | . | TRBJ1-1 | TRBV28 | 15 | CASSLWEEKVPEAFF | TGTGCCAGCAGTTTATGGGAAGAAAAGGTACCTGAAGCTTTCTTT
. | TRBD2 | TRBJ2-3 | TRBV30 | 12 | CALRLAGVAQYF | TGTGCCCTGAGACTAGCGGGAGTAGCACAGTATTTT
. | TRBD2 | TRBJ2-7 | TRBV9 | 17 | CASSPKRLAGAAYEQYF | TGTGCCAGCAGCCCCAAGAGACTAGCGGGCGCCGCCTACGAGCAGTACTTC
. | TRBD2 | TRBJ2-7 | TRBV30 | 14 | CAWSFGGSSYEQYF | TGTGCCTGGAGCTTTGGCGGGAGCTCCTACGAGCAGTACTTC
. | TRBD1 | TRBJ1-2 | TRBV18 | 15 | CASSPLGDRAEGYTF | TGTGCCAGCTCACCACTCGGGGACAGGGCGGAGGGCTACACCTTC
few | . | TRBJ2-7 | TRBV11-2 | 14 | CASSIREDSYEQYF | TGTGCCAGCAGCATACGGGAGGACAGTTACGAGCAGTACTTC
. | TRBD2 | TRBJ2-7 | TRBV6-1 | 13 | CASRSSGSYEQYF | TGTGCCAGCAGATCTAGCGGCTCCTACGAGCAGTACTTC
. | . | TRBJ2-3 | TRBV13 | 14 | CASSLLYVGDTQYF | TGTGCCAGCAGCTTACTATATGTTGGGGATACGCAGTATTTT
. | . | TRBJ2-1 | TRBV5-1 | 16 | CASSLGIEAGGNEQFF | TGCGCCAGCAGCTTAGGTATAGAGGCTGGGGGCAATGAGCAGTTCTTC
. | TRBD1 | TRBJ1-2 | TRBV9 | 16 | CASSGDRGWANYGYTF | TGTGCCAGCAGCGGGGACAGGGGTTGGGCTAACTATGGCTACACCTTC
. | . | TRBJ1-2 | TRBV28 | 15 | CASSLSPEAPGGYTF | TGTGCCAGCAGTTTATCCCCCGAAGCTCCGGGTGGCTACACCTTC
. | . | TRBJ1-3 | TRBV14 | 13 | CASSQGPGNTIYF | TGTGCCAGCAGCCAGGGGCCTGGAAACACCATATATTTT
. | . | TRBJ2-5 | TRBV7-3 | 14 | CASSFQGVGETQYF | TGTGCCAGCAGCTTCCAAGGGGTTGGGGAGACCCAGTACTTC
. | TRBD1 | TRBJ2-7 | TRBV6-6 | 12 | CASSDRGNEQYF | TGTGCCAGCAGTGACAGGGGTAACGAGCAGTACTTC
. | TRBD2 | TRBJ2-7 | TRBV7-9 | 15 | CASSPGLADPYEQYF | TGTGCCAGCAGCCCGGGACTAGCGGACCCCTACGAGCAGTACTTC